Listed here are 19 T cell receptor beta chains from one sample, sequenced in a study of Ad26.COV2.S vaccination and SARS-CoV-2 variants. Only in-frame clones appear in the TCRdb table, and some are missing; sequencing was by immunoSEQ multiplex PCR. The repertoire has under 500,000 clones, 92% of them found once; the top ten carry over 1.5%. Documented treatment: roughly 19 received Ad26.COV2.S at low or high dose, single or two shots; about 5 received placebo; per-sample allocation not given. Day 63 after the first vaccine or placebo injection was the time point for sampling. The sequencing used peripheral blood, collected in a trial of Ad26.COV2.S vaccine versus placebo. These receptor sequences come from a person between 18 and 65 years old who received the Ad26.COV2.S COVID-19 vaccine or a placebo.

The chain combines TRBV6-5 with TRBJ2-6, with D hard to call. V lost 6 bases to trimming and J lost 3 bases, with 9 bases between them. The germline V gene has CDR1 MNHEY and CDR2 SVGAGI. The CDR3 loop spans 14 amino acids. The CDR3, as DNA: TGTGCCAGCAGCGGATCGGGTGGGGCCAACGTCCTGACTTTC. It translates to CASSGSGGANVLTF.

This clone was detected a few times. J is TRBJ1-2 and V is TRBV14, with D possibly being TRBD1 (6 bases). V was clipped by 1 base and J by 4 bases, with 7 bases between them. The length of the CDR3 is 13 residues. Germline assignment: CDR1 SGHDN and CDR2 FVKESK. CDR3 loop: CASSQGTAYGYTF. CDR3 bases: TGTGCCAGCAGCCAAGGGACAGCCTATGGCTACACCTTC.

This clone appeared a single time. The CDR3: CATSEGSTDTQYF. For the CDR3, the DNA is TGTGCCACCAGTGAAGGCAGCACAGATACGCAGTATTTT. This sequence joins TRBV24-1 and TRBJ2-3; D unresolved. The CDR3 length is 13 residues. CDR1 and CDR2 from the germline V gene are KGHDR and SFDVKD. Deletions cut 4 bases from V and 0 bases from J, with 4 bases between.

The V and J genes are TRBV7-2 and TRBJ1-1; D uncertain. This CDR3 is built from 13 residues. Per germline, CDR1 SGHTA and CDR2 FQGNSA. The V gene lost 1 base and the J gene lost 3 bases, with 6 bases spanning the gap. CDR3 in DNA: TGTGCCAGCAGCTTAGATTCGGACACTGAAGCTTTCTTT. This gives the protein CASSLDSDTEAFF.

The J gene is TRBJ2-5, the V gene TRBV27, with 9 bases matching TRBD1. Looked up from germline, CDR1 is MNHEY and CDR2 is SMNVEV (reference sequence). This CDR3 region has 17 residues. With 1 base clipped from V and 5 bases from J, the junction kept 11 bases outside the gene matches. This chain's CDR3 is CASSLYGGTGRVETQYF. The CDR3 DNA follows: TGTGCCAGCAGTTTATACGGAGGGACAGGGCGGGTGGAGACCCAGTACTTC.

The chain carries TRBV7-2 and TRBJ2-3, with 8 bases aligning to TRBD2. CDR3 length: 15 amino acids. Germline CDR1 reads SGHTA; CDR2 reads FQGNSA. V was clipped by 3 bases and J by 0 bases; unmatched bases: 2. The CDR3 reads CASSLTSVSTDTQYF. Written as DNA, the CDR3 is TGTGCCAGCAGCTTGACTAGCGTAAGCACAGATACGCAGTATTTT.

This clone was seen only once. The genes are TRBV5-1 and TRBJ2-3; perhaps D is TRBD1 or TRBD2 (5 bases each). The CDR3 consists of 15 residues. Germline loops: CDR1 SGHRS, CDR2 YFSETQ. Trimming pared 4 bases from V and 0 bases from J, leaving 12 bases between. CDR3 bases: TGCGCCAGCAGCCCCCGGGACGGAAGCACAGATACGCAGTATTTT. Encoded protein: CASSPRDGSTDTQYF.

The chain has TRBV6-6 and TRBJ2-2; D remains unclear. Looked up from germline, CDR1 is MNHNY and CDR2 is SVGAGI (reference sequence). The length of the CDR3 is 11 residues. V dropped 2 bases and J dropped 7 bases, with 2 bases sitting between them. Here the CDR3 reads CASSYGGELFF. DNA for the CDR3: TGTGCCAGCAGTTACGGCGGGGAGCTGTTTTTT.

The chain is built from TRBV9 and TRBJ2-1; 7 nucleotides match TRBD2. With 0 bases clipped from V and 8 bases from J, the junction kept 8 bases outside the gene matches. The CDR3 totals 15 residues. The germline V gene has CDR1 SGDLS and CDR2 YYNGEE. CDR3 sequence: CASSVDLGRGYEQFF. Here the CDR3 DNA reads TGTGCCAGCAGCGTAGATCTGGGGAGGGGCTATGAGCAGTTCTTC.

The gene calls are TRBV6-6 and TRBJ1-6; D unresolved. Trimming pared 2 bases from V and 13 bases from J, leaving 6 bases between. Germline V gene sequence: CDR1 MNHNY, CDR2 SVGAGI (reference sequence). The CDR3 has 11 residues. The CDR3: CASSYAGPLHF. In DNA form, the CDR3 reads TGTGCCAGCAGTTACGCGGGGCCCCTCCACTTT.

The chain recombines TRBV4-3 with TRBJ1-2; TRBD1 might be the D (5 bases). The V gene's germline CDR1 is LGHNA and CDR2 YSLEER. Trimming took off 0 bases at V and 4 bases at J, with 12 bases between the two ends. The CDR3 has 15 amino acids. The CDR3 DNA reads as TGCGCCAGCAGCCAAGAAAGGGGTCCTCCCTATGGCTACACCTTC. Its protein is CASSQERGPPYGYTF.

J is TRBJ1-1 and V is TRBV6-6, with D unclear. Germline V gives CDR1 MNHNY, CDR2 SVGAGI (reference sequence). The CDR3 consists of 17 residues. V was shortened by 5 bases and J by 3 bases, with 22 bases between the two germline ends. This chain's CDR3 is CASSPQPWTRWDTEAFF. The CDR3 DNA reads TGTGCCAGCAGTCCACAACCCTGGACCAGGTGGGACACTGAAGCTTTCTTT.

The chain is built from TRBV7-2 and TRBJ2-5; TRBD2 aligns across 7 bases. Germline V gene data show CDR1 as SGHTA and CDR2 as FQGNSA. Unmatched junction bases numbered 8, after V lost 5 bases and J lost 5 bases. The CDR3 covers 14 residues. DNA for the CDR3: TGTGCCAGCAGCCAAGGACTAGTTGTGGAGACCCAGTACTTC. Amino acid sequence: CASSQGLVVETQYF.

The chain recombines TRBV19 with TRBJ2-7, with no clear D. V was trimmed by 5 bases and J by 3 bases, leaving 11 bases between them. The CDR3 is 13 amino acids. Germline V lookup: CDR1 LNHDA, CDR2 SQIVND (reference sequence). The DNA of the CDR3 is TGTGCCAGTAGTCCCGGATACCTCTACGAGCAGTACTTC. Translation: CASSPGYLYEQYF.

The rearrangement links TRBV9 to TRBJ1-4; 12 nucleotides align to TRBD1. V trimming: 5 bases; J trimming: 5 bases; junction bases outside the gene matches: 7. The germline gives CDR1 SGDLS, CDR2 YYNGEE. The CDR3 has 16 amino acids. This CDR3 reads CASSAGTGGMNEKLFF. CDR3 coding DNA: TGTGCCAGCAGTGCCGGGACAGGGGGCATGAATGAAAAACTGTTTTTT.

This chain uses TRBV27 with TRBJ2-1; a possible D gene is TRBD2 (7 bases). Germline values: CDR1 MNHEY, CDR2 SMNVEV (reference sequence). CDR3 length: 14 amino acids. The germline V and J ends were trimmed by 3 bases and 4 bases, with 10 bases remaining between them. The CDR3 spells CASSLRGRYNEQFF. CDR3 DNA: TGTGCCAGCAGTTTGCGGGGGCGGTACAATGAGCAGTTCTTC.

The CDR3 DNA sequence: TGCGCCAGCAGAGACTTTCCGGGACAGGGAATGAACACTGAAGCTTTCTTT. It translates to CASRDFPGQGMNTEAFF. The V gene is TRBV10-2, the J gene TRBJ1-1, with 9 bases aligning to TRBD1. After removal of 6 bases from V and 0 bases from J, the junction contained 11 bases not matched to a gene. This CDR3 is built from 17 residues. Looked up from germline, CDR1 is WSHSY and CDR2 is SAAADI.

The chain links TRBV5-1 to TRBJ1-1, with D unresolved. The germline CDR1 and CDR2 sequences are SGHRS and YFSETQ. The V end lost 4 bases, the J end lost 0 bases, and 13 bases lay between the germline ends. This CDR3 is 15 amino acids long. The CDR3 DNA reads as TGCGCCAGCAGCCTTAGAACACAAATGAACACTGAAGCTTTCTTT. Amino acid sequence: CASSLRTQMNTEAFF.

J is TRBJ2-3 and V is TRBV2; tentatively, D is TRBD1 or TRBD2 (5 bases each). The CDR3 loop spans 14 amino acids. V lost 11 bases and J lost 4, with 19 bases in between. Germline values: CDR1 SNHLY, CDR2 FYNNEI. CDR3 sequence (DNA): TGTGCCGCGGCCGGGGCTAGTATCCCAGATACGCAGTATTTT. This codes for CAAAGASIPDTQYF.